The clone carrying this T cell receptor (beta chain) was seen a few times. Its cognate antigen is unknown. This entry comes from a study of blood T cells in healthy people across ages. Germline V CDR1 and CDR2: MNHNS, SASEGT. Between the trimmed V and J ends, which lost 2 bases and 0 bases, there was a span of 17 bases. The CDR3 length is 18 residues. Aged about 6 to 95, donors were systemically healthy Caucasians from Russia. Combining a sample-barcoded 5' primer with a J-beta primer mix, a second PCR ran for about 6 to 12 cycles. In TCRdb, the 5' RACE reads were re-called with MiXCR into one record per CDR3 protein. The data contain 730,000 or so distinct CDR3 sequences, approximately 43% of them seen just once; the ten biggest clones take up around a fifth. The study, taken as a whole, reports: There were more naive CD4+ cells and higher diversity in long-lived donors than in aged donors.

The specimen was blood. The V gene is TRBV6-1, the J gene TRBJ2-1; tentatively, D is TRBD2 (6 bases). This clonotype was obtained from a woman aged 60-75 years in good health. CDR3 sequence: CASSELTGGIGSYNEQFF. CDR3 sequence (DNA): TGTGCCAGCAGTGAACTCACCGGGGGAATCGGCTCCTACAATGAGCAGTTCTTC.